This T cell receptor beta chain is from a study of TIL therapy for anti-PD-1-resistant metastatic lung cancer. Study-level information: Median patient age was approximately 58, ranging roughly 38-85 years. The study, taken as a whole, reports: Patients were highly selected, enriched for treatment-naive, never-smoker and oncogene-addicted cases.

On this clone: Its specificity is not known.

Sample time point: pre-treatment sample, taken before nivolumab and TIL therapy. CDR1 MNHEY and CDR2 SVGAGI come from the germline V gene. The CDR3 totals 12 residues. Trimming left V 4 bases short and J 8 bases short, with 11 bases between. This was the immunoSEQ v3 assay. Assay used: immunoSEQ multiplex PCR; TCRdb lists only in-frame clones, some missing. The sample includes some 50,000 clones, roughly 78% of them seen just once. This chain joins TRBV6-5 and TRBJ1-1; D is perhaps TRBD1 (5 bases). The clonotype originates from a man between 65 and 79 years old with non-small cell lung cancer. Sequencing was performed on blood, taken at baseline. The CDR3 sequence is CASSSTANEAFF. The DNA for the CDR3 is TGTGCCAGCAGTTCGACAGCAAACGAAGCTTTCTTT.